The sequence of this TCR beta chain was determined in a study of Siglec-9 on CD8 T cells in melanoma. Sequencing used immunoSEQ multiplex PCR; TCRdb keeps in-frame clones, though not all of them. The sample records about 36,000 clones, roughly 80% being singletons. Germline trimming cut 8 bases from V and 9 bases from J; bases unmatched to any gene: 6. There are 13 residues in the CDR3. Germline CDR1 is MDHEN and CDR2 is SYDVKM. Findings of the study overall: In melanoma tumors, a Siglec-9-marked effector memory CD8+ subset reportedly appeared to accumulate.

A word on this clone: Its antigen is unknown.

The chain couples TRBV28 to TRBJ2-1, with 11 nucleotides matching TRBD1. This receptor was taken from a human donor in good health. The sequencing input was Siglec-9- CD8+ T cells sorted from blood. CDR3 region: CASSGQGGGEQFF. CDR3 DNA sequence: TGTGCCAGCTCGGGACAGGGGGGCGGTGAGCAGTTCTTC.